This T cell receptor beta chain was retrieved from a study of T cells in Graves' hyperthyroidism and ophthalmopathy. Study in general: Peripheral blood was taken when the disease was first diagnosed, before any treatment began.

Amplification of TCR beta CDR3 regions was performed using RNA transcripts as template. Carried out on the TCR CDR3, a first-round RT-PCR used the HTBI primer set. TCRdb ran MiXCR on the multiplex PCR reads and lists one entry per CDR3 protein. In the table there are around 690,000 distinct CDR3 sequences, 17% of which are singletons. The germline V gene encodes CDR1 SGHAT and CDR2 FQDESV (reference sequence). This CDR3 comprises 19 residues. On this clonotype itself: Germline and junction disagree at one end, which may indicate a read error.

The receptor was derived from a man aged 50-59 years with Graves' hyperthyroidism. This chain uses TRBV11-1 with TRBJ2-7, with 12 bases that match TRBD2. Sequencing input: blood. The CDR3 loop is CASSLRTSGMKRPTYEQCF. The CDR3 nucleotides read TGTGCCAGCAGCCTGCGGACTAGCGGGATGAAACGACCCACCTACGAGCAGTGCTTC. Full variable domain (rest looked up from reference TRBV11-1 and TRBJ2-7): EAEVAQSPRYKITEKSQAVAFWCDPISGHATLYWYRQILGQGPELLVQFQDESVVDDSQLPKDRFSAERLKGVDSTLKIQPAELGDSAMYLCASSLRTSGMKRPTYEQCFGPGTRLTVT.